This is a list of T cell receptor beta chains from one sample in a study of T-cell memory formation after mild COVID-19. Each CDR3 protein is one row after TCRdb ran MiXCR on the 5' RACE reads. Here the sample spans under 250,000 distinct CDR3 sequences, around 30% being singletons. Sequencing input: PBMCs or a T cell subset sorted from them (not recorded which). These receptors all come from an adult woman who had mild COVID-19 (a few samples of this study predate the infection). Cell type and time point are not known. The CDR3 runs from the conserved cysteine through the conserved F or W. A D gene is named only where the DNA matches it firmly. Size is omitted from some rows. Given values are once, few, many or a class for expanded clones.

V gene	J gene	D gene	clone size	CDR3 protein	CDR3 DNA
TRBV9	TRBJ1-6	TRBD1	-	CASSLGTADNSPLHF	TGTGCCAGCTCGTTGGGGACAGCCGATAATTCACCCCTCCACTTT
TRBV9	TRBJ2-5	-	few	CASSVTTGSGETQYF	TGTGCCAGCAGCGTAACGACCGGGTCCGGGGAGACCCAGTACTTC
TRBV18	TRBJ2-6	-	-	CASSKGGGPLQDVLTF	TGTGCCAGCTCAAAAGGGGGAGGGCCGTTACAAGACGTCCTGACTTTC
TRBV20-1	TRBJ2-1	-	few	CSASQGLVVDEQFF	TGCAGTGCTAGCCAGGGATTAGTCGTTGATGAGCAGTTCTTC
TRBV3-1	TRBJ1-1	-	-	CASSQDKWGDRNTEAFF	TGTGCCAGCAGCCAAGACAAATGGGGAGACAGGAACACTGAAGCTTTCTTT
TRBV2	TRBJ2-1	TRBD2	-	CASSGASGRNYNEQFF	TGTGCCAGCAGTGGGGCTAGCGGGAGGAACTACAATGAGCAGTTCTTC
TRBV9	TRBJ2-1	-	-	CASSVGVKGGDEQFF	TGTGCCAGCAGCGTAGGCGTAAAAGGCGGCGATGAGCAGTTCTTC
TRBV12-3/TRBV12-4	TRBJ1-6	TRBD1	-	CASTPTGGFGSPLHF	TGTGCCAGCACCCCGACAGGGGGATTCGGTTCACCCCTCCACTTT
TRBV18	TRBJ1-5	TRBD1	-	CASSPRGTADQPQHF	TGTGCCAGCTCACCACGCGGGACAGCGGATCAGCCCCAGCATTTT
TRBV11-2	TRBJ2-5	-	-	CASSKDLPRPETQYF	TGTGCCAGCAGCAAAGACCTACCGCGACCGGAGACCCAGTACTTC
TRBV4-1	TRBJ2-2	-	-	CASSRPRRGGTTGELFF	TGCGCCAGCAGCCGCCCGCGGCGAGGGGGAACCACCGGGGAGCTGTTTTTT
TRBV7-3	TRBJ1-1	TRBD1	many	CASSPHGTGDTEAFF	TGTGCCAGCAGCCCGCACGGGACAGGGGACACTGAAGCTTTCTTT
TRBV5-1	TRBJ2-4	TRBD1	-	CASSDGTGNIQYF	TGCGCCAGCAGCGACGGGACAGGGAACATTCAGTACTTC
TRBV3-1	TRBJ2-7	TRBD2	-	CASSRLAGGSYEQYF	TGTGCCAGCAGCCGACTAGCGGGGGGATCCTACGAGCAGTACTTC
TRBV18	TRBJ2-7	TRBD1	-	CASSTWDREDEQYF	TGTGCCAGCTCAACTTGGGACAGGGAGGACGAGCAGTACTTC
TRBV20-1	TRBJ2-1	TRBD2	once	CSAVTSGRGDEQFF	TGCAGTGCCGTAACTAGCGGGAGAGGTGATGAGCAGTTCTTC
TRBV5-5	TRBJ1-1	TRBD1	few	CASSPGQAGAEAFF	TGTGCCAGCAGCCCCGGACAGGCGGGGGCTGAAGCTTTCTTT
TRBV9	TRBJ2-7	-	few	CASSRDGTYEQYF	TGTGCCAGCAGCCGGGACGGGACCTACGAGCAGTACTTC
TRBV20-1	TRBJ2-6	-	few	CSAAIGPRSGANVLTF	TGCAGTGCTGCCATAGGGCCGCGCTCTGGGGCCAACGTCCTGACTTTC
TRBV19	TRBJ1-1	-	few	CASSMGTPLNTEAFF	TGTGCCAGTAGTATGGGGACACCGTTGAACACTGAAGCTTTCTTT
TRBV7-8	TRBJ2-1	TRBD2	few	CASSLTVGGRAKVEQFF	TGTGCCAGCAGCTTAACGGTGGGCGGGAGGGCCAAGGTTGAGCAGTTCTTC
TRBV30	TRBJ1-3	TRBD1	-	CAWGDRSSGNTIYF	TGTGCCTGGGGGGACAGGAGCTCCGGAAACACCATATATTTT
TRBV11-2	TRBJ2-3	TRBD2	-	CASSPRTSGGRADTQYF	TGTGCCAGCAGCCCCCGGACTAGCGGGGGGCGCGCAGATACGCAGTATTTT
TRBV3-1	TRBJ1-2	TRBD1	-	CASSQDRRSYGYTF	TGTGCCAGCAGCCAGGACAGGCGAAGCTATGGCTACACCTTC
TRBV7-3	TRBJ2-1	-	-	CASSLTVGNNEQFF	TGTGCCAGCAGCTTAACGGTAGGGAACAATGAGCAGTTCTTC
TRBV7-9	TRBJ1-1	TRBD1	few	CASRPPGQEVAFF	TGTGCCAGCAGACCCCCCGGACAGGAAGTTGCTTTCTTT
TRBV24-1	TRBJ2-7	-	-	CATSAAGALAYEQYF	TGTGCCACCAGTGCCGCTGGGGCCCTCGCCTACGAGCAGTACTTC
TRBV4-1	TRBJ2-7	-	few	CASSQEGENYEQYF	TGCGCCAGCAGCCAAGAAGGGGAGAACTACGAGCAGTACTTC
TRBV7-6	TRBJ1-2	TRBD1	few	CASSPSSGGNGYTF	TGTGCCAGCAGCCCCTCCTCAGGGGGCAACGGCTACACCTTC
TRBV7-3	TRBJ2-1	-	few	CASSPRTAIGNEQFF	TGTGCCAGCAGCCCCCGGACAGCTATTGGCAATGAGCAGTTCTTC
TRBV30	TRBJ2-5	TRBD2	-	CAWRRTSGGETQYF	TGTGCCTGGAGACGGACTAGCGGGGGGGAGACCCAGTACTTC
TRBV20-1	TRBJ2-5	TRBD2	few	CSARTSGETQYF	TGCAGTGCCCGGACTAGCGGAGAGACCCAGTACTTC
TRBV7-8	TRBJ1-5	-	-	CASSGDLQGREYSNQPQHF	TGTGCCAGCAGCGGGGACTTACAGGGAAGGGAATATAGCAATCAGCCCCAGCATTTT
TRBV24-1	TRBJ1-5	-	few	CATSDIRADQPQHF	TGTGCCACCAGTGATATCAGGGCCGATCAGCCCCAGCATTTT
TRBV24-1	TRBJ1-3	-	-	CATSDSAGTIYF	TGTGCCACCAGTGATTCCGCCGGCACCATATATTTT
TRBV18	TRBJ2-3	-	-	CASSPGREYTDTQYF	TGTGCCAGCTCACCCGGGCGAGAATACACAGATACGCAGTATTTT
TRBV9	TRBJ2-5	-	-	CASSVASSTPGTQYF	TGTGCCAGCAGCGTAGCTTCGTCGACCCCCGGGACCCAGTACTTC
TRBV4-3	TRBJ2-2	TRBD2	-	CASSQEGLAGAYTGELFF	TGCGCCAGCAGCCAAGAGGGACTAGCGGGAGCCTACACCGGGGAGCTGTTTTTT
TRBV9	TRBJ2-7	TRBD2	-	CASSSGLAGTYEQYF	TGTGCCAGCAGCTCGGGACTAGCGGGCACCTACGAGCAGTACTTC
TRBV6-6	TRBJ2-2	-	-	CASSYMTTLDTGELFF	TGTGCCAGCAGTTACATGACGACTCTGGACACCGGGGAGCTGTTTTTT
TRBV5-1	TRBJ1-5	TRBD1	few	CASSLGPRTGDNQPQHF	TGCGCCAGCAGCTTGGGACCTAGGACAGGGGATAATCAGCCCCAGCATTTT
TRBV5-1	TRBJ2-2	-	few	CASSSSYRTGELFF	TGCGCCAGCAGCTCTTCCTACAGGACCGGGGAGCTGTTTTTT
TRBV19	TRBJ1-1	-	-	CASSMGLILNTEAFF	TGTGCCAGTAGTATGGGTCTAATTTTGAACACTGAAGCTTTCTTT
TRBV5-1	TRBJ1-1	-	-	CASSLLQGMNTEAFF	TGCGCCAGCAGCTTGTTGCAGGGTATGAACACTGAAGCTTTCTTT
TRBV5-1	TRBJ1-2	TRBD1	few	CASSLGDRDGYTF	TGCGCCAGCAGCCTTGGGGACAGGGACGGCTACACCTTC
TRBV7-9	TRBJ1-2	TRBD1	-	CASSKRTGGSYYGYTF	TGTGCCAGCAGCAAGAGGACAGGGGGAAGCTACTATGGCTACACCTTC
TRBV4-1	TRBJ2-1	-	many	CASSRGGRMNEQFF	TGCGCCAGCAGCCGGGGGGGGCGGATGAATGAGCAGTTCTTC
TRBV12-3/TRBV12-4	TRBJ2-7	-	few	CASTALGVSYEQYF	TGTGCCAGCACTGCCCTCGGAGTCTCCTACGAGCAGTACTTC
TRBV4-1	TRBJ1-1	TRBD1	-	CASSRAGQGKTEAFF	TGCGCCAGCAGCCGGGCTGGACAGGGGAAGACTGAAGCTTTCTTT
TRBV7-9	TRBJ2-5	-	few	CASSHAGQGLETQYF	TGTGCCAGCAGTCACGCGGGGCAGGGGCTAGAGACCCAGTACTTC
TRBV29-1	TRBJ1-1	TRBD1	-	CSAVRGEAEAFF	TGCAGCGCGGTCAGGGGGGAGGCTGAAGCTTTCTTT
TRBV4-1	TRBJ1-4	-	-	CASSQEKGTLTPEKLFF	TGCGCCAGCAGCCAAGAAAAGGGGACCTTGACTCCCGAAAAACTGTTTTTT
TRBV20-1	TRBJ2-1	-	-	CSARVGAVDKNEQFF	TGCAGTGCTAGAGTTGGGGCTGTAGATAAGAATGAGCAGTTCTTC
TRBV23-1	TRBJ2-2	-	-	CASGVNTGELFF	TGCGCCAGCGGGGTGAACACCGGGGAGCTGTTTTTT
TRBV19	TRBJ1-2	TRBD1	-	CASSMGQGDGYTF	TGTGCCAGTAGTATGGGACAGGGGGATGGCTACACCTTC
TRBV11-1	TRBJ1-1	-	-	CASSFDRTNTEAFF	TGTGCCAGCAGCTTCGACAGGACTAACACTGAAGCTTTCTTT
TRBV27	TRBJ1-5	TRBD1	-	CASSPRQGRMDNQPQHF	TGTGCCAGCAGTCCGCGACAGGGACGGATGGACAATCAGCCCCAGCATTTT
TRBV19	TRBJ2-7	-	once	CASGFLGHSYEQYF	TGTGCCAGTGGGTTTCTGGGCCACTCCTACGAGCAGTACTTC
TRBV7-9	TRBJ1-1	-	few	CASSLAGGSTEAFF	TGTGCCAGCAGCTTAGCTGGGGGCAGTACTGAAGCTTTCTTT